Below are 8 T cell receptor beta chains sequenced from a single sample in a study of blood T cell repertoires in COVID-19. Only in-frame clones appear in the TCRdb table, and some are missing; sequencing was by immunoSEQ multiplex PCR. Of about 270,000 clones detected, more than 80% appear once; the ten largest clones hold 2.4%. Sequenced input: PBMCs or T cells enriched from blood (not recorded which). These receptors originate from a young woman who had recovered from COVID-19.

The rearrangement joins TRBV2 to TRBJ2-6, with D possibly matching TRBD1 (5 bases). V gave up 3 bases and J gave up 2 bases, with 8 bases separating them. The CDR3 totals 15 residues. Germline V gene lookup returns CDR1 SNHLY and CDR2 FYNNEI. The DNA for the CDR3 is TGTGCCAGCAGTGACAGGGATGCTGGGGCCAACGTCCTGACTTTC. Translation gives CASSDRDAGANVLTF.

CDR3 sequence: CASSLSGGDYNEQFF. CDR3 bases: TGTGCCAGCAGCTTGAGCGGGGGGGATTACAATGAGCAGTTCTTC. The chain combines TRBV7-2 with TRBJ2-1, with 10 bases matching TRBD2. The CDR3 is 15 residues long. The germline V gene encodes CDR1 SGHTA and CDR2 FQGNSA. J was trimmed by 4 bases and V by 3 bases; bases with no gene match: 3.

The chain uses TRBV4-1 and TRBJ2-7; D is unclear. The germline V and J ends were trimmed by 0 bases and 1 base, with 7 bases remaining between them. Germline V CDR1 and CDR2: MGHRA, YSYEKL. The CDR3 length is 14 residues. Here the CDR3 reads CASSQEFRSYEQYF. The CDR3 DNA reads TGCGCCAGCAGCCAAGAGTTCAGATCCTACGAGCAGTACTTC.

The chain carries TRBV9 and TRBJ1-1; a weak D match, TRBD1 (6 bases). Trimming pared 0 bases from V and 4 bases from J, leaving 10 bases between. Germline V gives CDR1 SGDLS, CDR2 YYNGEE. This CDR3 is 14 amino acids long. The CDR3: CASSVVYRATEAFF. The CDR3 coding sequence is TGTGCCAGCAGCGTAGTGTACAGGGCCACTGAAGCTTTCTTT.

This chain connects TRBV7-9 to TRBJ2-3; TRBD2 is a possible D gene (5 bases). The germline CDR1 and CDR2 sequences are SEHNR and FQNEAQ (reference sequence). The CDR3 totals 16 residues. The ends were cut back, 5 bases at V and 1 base at J, with 16 bases in the middle. Here the CDR3 reads CASSPPGSAGTDTQYF. CDR3 nucleotide sequence: TGTGCCAGCAGCCCCCCTGGGAGCGCGGGCACAGATACGCAGTATTTT.

The rearrangement uses TRBV10-2 and TRBJ1-1; D is unresolved. The CDR3 loop spans 14 amino acids. CDR1 is WSHSY and CDR2 is SAAADI in the germline V gene. Trimming pared 3 bases from V and 1 base from J, leaving 9 bases between. DNA of the CDR3: TGCGCCAGCAGTGAAACGGAGGGGAACACTGAAGCTTTCTTT. Its translation is CASSETEGNTEAFF.

In nucleotides, the CDR3 is TGTGCCAGCAGTGAAGGACAGGGGGATGGCTACACCTTC. As protein: CASSEGQGDGYTF. The chain employs TRBV25-1 and TRBJ1-2, with 10 bases aligning to TRBD1. The junction had 0 bases not matched to a gene; V was cut back by 2 bases and J by 6 bases. The CDR3 has 13 amino acids. Per germline, CDR1 MGHDK and CDR2 SYGVNS.

Turning to this clone: The junction does not match germline at one end; this may be a read error. This sequence joins TRBV2 and TRBJ1-2, with D hard to call. The CDR3 spans 12 residues. Per germline, CDR1 SNHLY and CDR2 FYNNEI. The CDR3 DNA follows: TGTGCCAGCAATCCTGCTCCCCTGGCCACGACTTTC. Protein product: CASNPAPLATTF.